A single sample is the source of the 13 T cell receptor beta chains below, sequenced in a study of cytotoxic CD8 clonotypes in ibrutinib-treated CLL. The assay was immunoSEQ multiplex PCR, and TCRdb's table has in-frame clones only and misses some. The table includes around 150,000 clones, roughly 86% detected once. Specimen: PBMCs, collected after 12 months of ibrutinib treatment. Receptors were obtained from a human donor with chronic lymphocytic leukemia.

This chain links TRBV5-1 with TRBJ2-7; the match to TRBD2 covers 16 bases. This CDR3 has 17 residues. The germline CDR1 and CDR2 sequences are SGHRS and YFSETQ. The ends lost 4 bases at V and 7 bases at J; junction bases unmatched: 11. The CDR3 sequence: CASSPGLAGGGIEEQYF. The CDR3 DNA reads as TGCGCCAGCAGCCCGGGACTAGCGGGAGGGGGCATTGAGGAGCAGTACTTC.

The rearrangement uses TRBV6-6 and TRBJ1-4, with a possible D match to TRBD1 (6 bases). Trimming removed 6 bases at V and 0 bases at J, with 14 bases between. Germline values: CDR1 MNHNY, CDR2 SVGAGI (reference sequence). This CDR3 has 16 residues. The CDR3 region is CASSGGQGPTNEKLFF. In DNA, the CDR3 is TGTGCCAGCAGCGGGGGGCAGGGCCCAACTAATGAAAAACTGTTTTTT.

The CDR3 region is CASSFKGINTGELFF. The CDR3 nucleotides are TGTGCCAGCAGCTTTAAGGGGATTAACACCGGGGAGCTGTTTTTT. The genes are TRBV11-3 and TRBJ2-2, with D possibly matching TRBD1 (5 bases). In germline, CDR1 is SGHNT, CDR2 YENEEA. The CDR3 covers 15 residues. V was cut by 3 bases and J by 2 bases, with 10 bases left in between.

The chain carries TRBV18 and TRBJ1-2; no reliable D call. The V gene lost 2 bases and the J gene lost 7 bases, with 17 bases spanning the gap. The CDR3 sequence is 15 residues long. Germline CDR1 KGHSH, CDR2 LQKENI. CDR3 residues: CASSPAPETLAGYTF. In nucleotides, the CDR3 is TGTGCCAGCTCACCAGCGCCAGAAACTCTTGCTGGCTACACCTTC.

The CDR3, as DNA: TGTGCCAGCAGTTCGACAGGGTCGGGCGGCTACACCTTC. Encoded protein: CASSSTGSGGYTF. J is TRBJ1-2 and V is TRBV6-5; 7 bases align to TRBD1. From germline, CDR1 is MNHEY and CDR2 SVGAGI. The CDR3 is 13 residues long. J was trimmed by 8 bases and V by 4 bases; bases with no gene match: 7.

Only one count was recorded for this clone. The V call is TRBV27, the J call TRBJ2-7, with D perhaps TRBD2 (7 bases). The V end was cut by 6 bases, the J end by 6 bases, with 24 bases between. CDR1 is MNHEY, CDR2 SMNVEV, per germline (reference sequence). CDR3 length: 16 amino acids. The CDR3 DNA sequence: TGTGCCAGCAGGATACTTACAGGTGGGGGGGCTCCCGAGCAGTACTTC. Its translation: CASRILTGGGAPEQYF.

The gene calls are TRBV6-6 and TRBJ2-1, with TRBD1 as a possible D gene (5 bases). Germline V gives CDR1 MNHNY, CDR2 SVGAGI (reference sequence). The CDR3 is 13 amino acids. Trimming stripped 10 bases from V and 7 bases from J, with 17 bases between. The CDR3 sequence is CAIGALSRNEQFF. The CDR3 coding sequence is TGTGCCATAGGGGCCCTCTCTCGGAATGAGCAGTTCTTC.

DNA of the CDR3: TGTGCCAGCAGCACGCCGACAATGAACTCTGGAAACACCATATATTTT. Translating it yields CASSTPTMNSGNTIYF. The rearrangement uses TRBV5-6 and TRBJ1-3, with D hard to call. Germline loops: CDR1 SGHDT, CDR2 YYEEEE. CDR3 length equals 16 residues. Trimming removed 4 bases at V and 0 bases at J, with 14 bases between.

V is TRBV7-2 and J is TRBJ2-1; 10 bases line up with TRBD2. The CDR3 sequence is 15 residues long. Unmatched junction bases numbered 6, after V lost 4 bases and J lost 6 bases. From germline, CDR1 is SGHTA and CDR2 FQGNSA. The CDR3 is CASSYGLAEINEQFF. For the CDR3, the DNA is TGTGCCAGCAGCTACGGACTAGCGGAAATCAATGAGCAGTTCTTC.

This chain uses TRBV28 with TRBJ1-3, with 10 bases lining up with TRBD1. The CDR3 length is 16 residues. After removal of 8 bases from V and 0 bases from J, the junction contained 7 bases not matched to a gene. CDR1 is MDHEN, CDR2 SYDVKM, per germline. CDR3 sequence: CASWDRGLLSGNTIYF. CDR3 DNA: TGTGCCAGCTGGGACAGGGGCCTCCTCTCTGGAAACACCATATATTTT.

The chain carries TRBV7-7 and TRBJ2-7, with 8 bases matching TRBD1. Germline values: CDR1 SSHAT, CDR2 FNYEAQ (reference sequence). V lost 5 bases, J lost 4 bases, and 10 bases stayed unmatched. The CDR3 has 15 residues. In DNA form, the CDR3 reads TGTGCCAGCAGCCCAGGACAGGGTGATTGGTACGAGCAGTACTTC. Protein sequence: CASSPGQGDWYEQYF. The variable domain in full, with the rest retrieved from reference TRBV7-7 and TRBJ2-7, is GAGVSQSPRYKVTKRGQDVTLRCDPISSHATLYWYQQALGQGPEFLTYFNYEAQPDKSGLPSDRFSAERPEGSISTLTIQRTEQRDSAMYRCASSPGQGDWYEQYFGPGTRLTVT.

This chain connects TRBV7-4 to TRBJ2-2; TRBD2 is a possible D gene (6 bases). Germline V gene sequence: CDR1 SGHVT, CDR2 SQSDAQ. The CDR3 loop spans 15 amino acids. Trimming took off 0 bases at V and 1 base at J, with 6 bases between the two ends. CDR3 sequence: CASSLASGNTGELFF. The CDR3 DNA is TGTGCCAGCAGCTTAGCTAGCGGGAACACCGGGGAGCTGTTTTTT.

The rearrangement uses TRBV30 and TRBJ1-5; a weak D match, TRBD1 (6 bases). Germline V gene data show CDR1 as GTSNPN and CDR2 as SVGIG (reference sequence). V lost 3 bases, J lost 3 bases, and 18 bases lay in between. The CDR3 extends over 16 amino acids. CDR3 bases: TGTGCCTGGAGCGTGCGGGGGGCATTTAACAATCAGCCCCAGCATTTT. Its protein product is CAWSVRGAFNNQPQHF.